The next 7 T cell receptor beta chains were all read from a single sample in a study of T cells in Graves' hyperthyroidism and ophthalmopathy. TCR beta CDR3 region amplification was performed from RNA transcripts. When the TCR CDR3 underwent first-round RT-PCR, the HTBI primer set was used. TCRdb called the multiplex PCR reads again in MiXCR, with one record for every CDR3 protein. The sample gives a few hundred thousand distinct CDR3 sequences, just under 15% of which show up once; about 30% is in the top ten. The sequenced sample was blood. The receptor source for this set is a woman younger than 45 with Graves' hyperthyroidism.

This clonotype was detected only a few times. At one end, the junction sequence differs from germline, possibly due to a read error. This sequence joins TRBV29-1 and TRBJ2-4; D remains unclear. The CDR3 extends over 12 amino acids. The germline V gene has CDR1 SQVTM and CDR2 ANQGSEA. The CDR3 reads CSVEDARNIQYF. CDR3 nucleotides: TGCAGCGTTGAAGATGCCAGAAACATTCAGTACTTC.

The rearrangement links TRBV9 to TRBJ2-2; 7 bases agree with TRBD2. The CDR3 is 15 residues long. Germline V gene sequence: CDR1 SGDLS, CDR2 YYNGEE. V trimming: 4 bases; J trimming: 4 bases; junction bases outside the gene matches: 7. In nucleotides, the CDR3 is TGTGCCAGCAGCCTAGGGACTATAACCACCGGGGAGCTGTTTTTT. Protein: CASSLGTITTGELFF.

The CDR3 DNA reads TGTGCCAGCAGCGTAGCTTCCGGGACAGGGGTGAGTAATGAGCAGTTCTTC. Protein: CASSVASGTGVSNEQFF. The chain links TRBV9 to TRBJ2-1; 10 nucleotides line up with TRBD1. V gave up 0 bases and J gave up 7 bases; unmatched junction bases: 10. Germline V gene sequence: CDR1 SGDLS, CDR2 YYNGEE. There are 17 residues in the CDR3.

In this sample, this clonotype turned up many times. The J gene is TRBJ2-5, the V gene TRBV6-1; 7 bases match TRBD2. CDR3 length: 13 amino acids. Germline V gene sequence: CDR1 MNHNS, CDR2 SASEGT. After removal of 6 bases from V and 9 bases from J, the junction contained 10 bases not matched to a gene. The CDR3 DNA sequence: TGTGCCAGCAGCCAGCGTGGGGGGAGGGCCCAGTACTTC. This codes for CASSQRGGRAQYF.

In its sample, this clonotype was seen many times. The CDR3 is CASSPTRGPREFYGYTF. The CDR3 DNA follows: TGTGCCAGCAGTCCCACCCGGGGACCGCGAGAATTCTATGGCTACACCTTC. The chain links TRBV28 to TRBJ1-2; possibly TRBD1 for D (5 bases). Trimming cost V 5 bases and J 4 bases, with 23 bases left between them. Germline assignment: CDR1 MDHEN and CDR2 SYDVKM. This CDR3 is built from 17 residues.

This clonotype was seen only a few times. The chain employs TRBV5-6 and TRBJ2-1, with a weak D call TRBD2 (6 bases). V lost 3 bases, J lost 1 base, and 8 bases lay in between. The CDR3 runs to 14 residues. Germline-derived CDR1 and CDR2 are SGHDT and YYEEEE. The CDR3 sequence is CASSWRVSYNEQFF. CDR3 DNA: TGTGCCAGCAGCTGGAGGGTATCCTACAATGAGCAGTTCTTC. The whole variable domain, filled in from reference TRBV5-6 and TRBJ2-1, reads DAGVTQSPTHLIKTRGQQVTLRCSPKSGHDTVSWYQQALGQGPQFIFQYYEEEERQRGNFPDRFSGHQFPNYSSELNVNALLLGDSALYLCASSWRVSYNEQFFGPGTRLTVL.

This clonotype was seen a few times. The CDR3 coding sequence is TGCAGTATGACAGGACAAGAGACCCAGTACTTC. Encoded protein: CSMTGQETQYF. The J gene is TRBJ2-5, the V gene TRBV20-1, with a weak D call TRBD1 (6 bases). Germline CDR1 and CDR2: DFQATT and SNEGSKA (reference sequence). The CDR3 spans 11 residues. Trimming took 8 bases from V and 2 from J, leaving 9 bases between them.